The 10 T cell receptor beta chains in this list originate from one sample, sequenced in a study of blood T cell repertoires in COVID-19. TCRdb's table, derived via immunoSEQ multiplex PCR, lists solely in-frame clones and lacks some. The profile covers under 140,000 clones, with almost 80% appearing a single time and around 16% taken by the ten largest. The material sequenced was peripheral blood. These receptors were obtained from a woman older than 75 with active or convalescent COVID-19.

V gene TRBV28 combines with J gene TRBJ2-7, with 9 nucleotides matching TRBD1. The CDR3 sequence is 17 residues long. CDR1 MDHEN and CDR2 SYDVKM come from the germline V gene. V shed 5 bases, J shed 4 bases, and the junction held 15 bases outside the gene matches. The CDR3 here is CASSGQGSSGGYYEQYF. CDR3 nucleotides: TGTGCCAGCAGTGGACAGGGGTCATCGGGAGGATATTACGAGCAGTACTTC.

The rearrangement links TRBV20-1 to TRBJ1-5; D gene uncertain. The CDR3 spans 18 residues. Germline V gene lookup returns CDR1 DFQATT and CDR2 SNEGSKA (reference sequence). Trimming cost V 3 bases and J 2 bases, with 23 bases left between them. The CDR3 region has the DNA TGCAGTGCTAGTGGTTATGGTCAGCCGGGGATGGGCAATCAGCCCCAGCATTTT. Encoded protein: CSASGYGQPGMGNQPQHF.

The chain is built from TRBV27 and TRBJ2-1; 8 positions agree with TRBD2. CDR1 is MNHEY and CDR2 is SMNVEV in the germline V gene (reference sequence). The CDR3 totals 15 residues. J gave up 4 bases and V 2 bases, and 4 bases lay outside the gene matches. CDR3: CASSLRTSKYNEQFF. In DNA form, the CDR3 reads TGTGCCAGCAGTTTAAGGACTAGCAAATACAATGAGCAGTTCTTC.

The chain combines TRBV5-1 with TRBJ1-2; D is unresolved. V gave up 5 bases and J gave up 4 bases, with 12 bases separating them. The CDR3 has 13 amino acids. In germline, CDR1 is SGHRS, CDR2 YFSETQ. CDR3 protein: CASRVGSLYGYTF. DNA for the CDR3: TGCGCCAGCAGGGTGGGGAGCCTCTATGGCTACACCTTC.

Concerning this clone itself: Distinct nucleotide sequences in the sample also encode this CDR3. The chain couples TRBV7-9 to TRBJ1-5; D is possibly TRBD1 (5 bases). Germline V gene lookup returns CDR1 SEHNR and CDR2 FQNEAQ (reference sequence). This CDR3 has 14 residues. V dropped 1 base and J dropped 2 bases, with 6 bases sitting between them. CDR3 in DNA: TGTGCCAGCAGCTTAGGCAGGGGCAATCAGCCCCAGCATTTT. Protein: CASSLGRGNQPQHF. The full variable domain, rest sourced from reference TRBV7-9 and TRBJ1-5, is DTGVSQNPRHKITKRGQNVTFRCDPISEHNRLYWYRQTLGQGPEFLTYFQNEAQLEKSRLLSDRFSAERPKGSFSTLEIQRTEQGDSAMYLCASSLGRGNQPQHFGDGTRLSIL.

The chain employs TRBV28 and TRBJ1-1, with D maybe TRBD1 (6 bases). The CDR3 sequence is 13 residues long. The germline V gene encodes CDR1 MDHEN and CDR2 SYDVKM. Trimming removed 6 bases from V and 10 bases from J, with 18 bases in between. CDR3 in amino acids: CASRVRDTPSAFF. The CDR3 DNA follows: TGTGCCAGCAGAGTCCGGGACACCCCTTCAGCTTTCTTT.

The J gene is TRBJ1-3, the V gene TRBV6-1; D may be TRBD1 (6 bases). The CDR3 runs to 15 residues. Trimming stripped 1 base from V and 4 bases from J, with 11 bases between. Germline V gene sequence: CDR1 MNHNS, CDR2 SASEGT. In DNA form, the CDR3 reads TGTGCCAGCAGTGAAGTGGGGGCCCTCGGAAACACCATATATTTT. Its translation is CASSEVGALGNTIYF.

The rearrangement joins TRBV16 to TRBJ1-2; the D gene is possibly TRBD1 (5 bases). V lost 3 bases and J 4 bases, leaving 12 bases between the germline ends. CDR1 is KGHSY and CDR2 is FQNENV in the germline V gene. The CDR3 covers 14 residues. The CDR3 here is CASSHRVDIYGYTF. The CDR3 DNA follows: TGTGCCAGCAGCCACAGGGTAGATATCTATGGCTACACCTTC.

By proportion, this clone is medium-sized. This sequence joins TRBV19 and TRBJ2-3; 12 nucleotides align to TRBD2. The CDR3 extends over 17 amino acids. Germline assignment: CDR1 LNHDA and CDR2 SQIVND (reference sequence). The V segment lost 5 bases and the J segment 1 base; nucleotides outside the gene matches: 7. The CDR3 loop is CASSSRLAGVGTDTQYF. In DNA form, the CDR3 reads TGTGCCAGTAGTTCCCGACTAGCGGGAGTAGGCACAGATACGCAGTATTTT.

The chain uses TRBV7-2 and TRBJ2-7; D is possibly TRBD1 (5 bases). Trimming cost V 1 base and J 3 bases, with 13 bases left between them. The germline V gene encodes CDR1 SGHTA and CDR2 FQGNSA. The length of the CDR3 is 15 residues. The CDR3 DNA sequence: TGTGCCAGCAGCTTAGGGCAGGGTTTTCGCTACGAGCAGTACTTC. Protein: CASSLGQGFRYEQYF.